This T cell receptor (beta chain) appears in the sequencing data of a study of OX40 agonist ivuxolimab in advanced cancers. The V end was cut by 1 base, the J end by 4 bases, with 16 bases between. This CDR3 is 16 amino acids long. The germline V gene encodes CDR1 SGHTA and CDR2 FQGNSA. TCRdb's copy holds only in-frame clones and misses some; the assay was immunoSEQ multiplex PCR. The table has about 71,000 clones, around 93% seen once. The chain uses TRBV7-2 and TRBJ2-5, with D perhaps given as TRBD1 or TRBD2 (6 bases each). The TCR comes from an adult with an advanced solid tumor such as melanoma, head and neck, liver or kidney cancer. This specimen consisted of CD4+ or CD8+ T cells sorted from blood, obtained in a trial of the OX40 agonist ivuxolimab. The CDR3 DNA is TGTGCCAGCAGCTTAGAGGGGGGTTCGGTTGCAGAGACCCAGTACTTC. It codes for CASSLEGGSVAETQYF.